Listed below are T cell receptor beta chains from one sample, sequenced in a study of tumor-infiltrating lymphocytes in localized non-small cell lung cancer. The repertoire was sequenced with immunoSEQ multiplex PCR; TCRdb's copy has only in-frame clones and lacks some. Found here are roughly 7,200 clones, about 57% of them singletons; the top ten hold roughly 12%. The specimen sequenced was lung tumor tissue. These receptors were obtained from a human donor with non-small cell lung cancer. The CDR3 runs from the conserved cysteine through the conserved F or W. Fields, in order: clone size, CDR3 length, J gene, V gene, D gene, CDR3 protein, CDR3 DNA. D genes are given only for firm matches. Expanded clones get a size class; other rows say once, few or many, or leave the size out.

abundance: .
len: 13
j_gene: TRBJ1-4
v_gene: TRBV5-5
d_gene: .
CDR3aa: CASSLGVNEKLFF
CDR3nt: TGTGCCAGCAGCTTGGGGGTTAATGAAAAACTGTTTTTT

abundance: .
len: 16
j_gene: TRBJ2-7
v_gene: TRBV9
d_gene: TRBD2
CDR3aa: CASSGPGTSGHYEQYF
CDR3nt: TGTGCCAGCAGCGGGCCCGGGACTAGCGGACACTACGAGCAGTACTTC

abundance: .
len: 14
j_gene: TRBJ2-7
v_gene: TRBV7-9
d_gene: TRBD1
CDR3aa: CASSRTGGPYEQYF
CDR3nt: TGTGCCAGCAGCCGGACAGGGGGCCCCTACGAGCAGTACTTC

abundance: .
len: 14
j_gene: TRBJ2-3
v_gene: TRBV2
d_gene: .
CDR3aa: CASRRTASTDTQYF
CDR3nt: TGTGCCAGCAGGAGGACAGCTAGCACAGATACGCAGTATTTT

abundance: few
len: 17
j_gene: TRBJ1-5
v_gene: TRBV27
d_gene: .
CDR3aa: CATLQLPTGPTSGPQHF
CDR3nt: TGTGCCACCCTCCAGTTACCCACGGGACCCACTTCGGGTCCCCAGCATTTT

abundance: .
len: 13
j_gene: TRBJ1-6
v_gene: TRBV6-6
d_gene: TRBD1
CDR3aa: CASSDRGGSPLHF
CDR3nt: TGTGCCAGCAGTGACAGGGGCGGATCACCCCTCCACTTT

abundance: .
len: 15
j_gene: TRBJ2-5
v_gene: TRBV5-1
d_gene: TRBD2
CDR3aa: CASSLGSGGQETQYF
CDR3nt: TGCGCCAGCAGCTTGGGTAGCGGGGGCCAGGAGACCCAGTACTTC

abundance: .
len: 11
j_gene: TRBJ2-7
v_gene: TRBV5-6
d_gene: .
CDR3aa: CASSVGYEQYF
CDR3nt: TGTGCCAGCAGTGTGGGCTACGAGCAGTACTTC

abundance: .
len: 15
j_gene: TRBJ2-5
v_gene: TRBV6-5
d_gene: .
CDR3aa: CASSFAGAPQETQYF
CDR3nt: TGTGCCAGCAGTTTCGCGGGGGCACCACAAGAGACCCAGTACTTC

abundance: .
len: 13
j_gene: TRBJ2-7
v_gene: TRBV27
d_gene: .
CDR3aa: CASSLGGPYEQYF
CDR3nt: TGTGCCAGCAGTTTAGGGGGCCCCTACGAGCAGTACTTC

abundance: once
len: 18
j_gene: TRBJ2-3
v_gene: TRBV4-3
d_gene: TRBD2
CDR3aa: CASSQAPTAGGSTDTQYF
CDR3nt: TGCGCCAGCAGCCAAGCCCCCACAGCGGGGGGCAGCACAGATACGCAGTATTTT

abundance: .
len: 15
j_gene: TRBJ2-5
v_gene: TRBV6-1
d_gene: TRBD2
CDR3aa: CASSNSGGEQETQYF
CDR3nt: TGTGCCAGCAGTAATAGCGGGGGGGAACAAGAGACCCAGTACTTC

abundance: few
len: 14
j_gene: TRBJ1-1
v_gene: TRBV9
d_gene: .
CDR3aa: CASSARDRNTEAFF
CDR3nt: TGTGCCAGCAGCGCTCGGGACCGAAACACTGAAGCTTTCTTT

abundance: .
len: 12
j_gene: TRBJ2-5
v_gene: TRBV7-9
d_gene: .
CDR3aa: CASSLLSETQYF
CDR3nt: TGTGCCAGCAGCTTACTCAGTGAGACCCAGTACTTC

abundance: .
len: 17
j_gene: TRBJ1-1
v_gene: TRBV7-2
d_gene: .
CDR3aa: CASSLVYQGMLNTEAFF
CDR3nt: TGTGCCAGCAGCTTAGTTTACCAGGGAATGTTGAACACTGAAGCTTTCTTT

abundance: .
len: 16
j_gene: TRBJ1-4
v_gene: TRBV28
d_gene: TRBD1
CDR3aa: CASSLPGQGENEKLFF
CDR3nt: TGTGCCAGCAGTTTACCCGGACAGGGGGAAAATGAAAAACTGTTTTTT

abundance: .
len: 15
j_gene: TRBJ2-6
v_gene: TRBV14
d_gene: .
CDR3aa: CASSQVSSGANVLTF
CDR3nt: TGTGCCAGCAGCCAAGTTAGTTCTGGGGCCAACGTCCTGACTTTC

abundance: .
len: 16
j_gene: TRBJ2-3
v_gene: TRBV15
d_gene: TRBD1
CDR3aa: CATSKTGGKGTDTQYF
CDR3nt: TGTGCCACCAGCAAGACAGGGGGCAAGGGCACAGATACGCAGTATTTT

abundance: few
len: 15
j_gene: TRBJ2-3
v_gene: TRBV6-6
d_gene: .
CDR3aa: CASRGDLIGADTQYF
CDR3nt: TGTGCCAGCCGCGGGGACCTAATTGGGGCAGATACGCAGTATTTT

abundance: .
len: 13
j_gene: TRBJ2-1
v_gene: TRBV9
d_gene: .
CDR3aa: CASSVGSYDEQFF
CDR3nt: TGTGCCAGCAGCGTAGGGAGCTACGATGAGCAGTTCTTC

abundance: few
len: 14
j_gene: TRBJ1-5
v_gene: TRBV6-6
d_gene: .
CDR3aa: CASSLQERGQPQHF
CDR3nt: TGTGCCAGCAGCCTACAGGAACGCGGGCAGCCCCAGCATTTT

abundance: .
len: 14
j_gene: TRBJ1-4
v_gene: TRBV13
d_gene: TRBD1
CDR3aa: CASSLGTGAEKLFF
CDR3nt: TGTGCCAGCAGCTTGGGGACAGGCGCTGAAAAACTGTTTTTT

abundance: .
len: 14
j_gene: TRBJ2-2
v_gene: TRBV13
d_gene: .
CDR3aa: CASRVLANTGELFF
CDR3nt: TGTGCCAGCAGGGTCCTGGCGAACACCGGGGAGCTGTTTTTT

abundance: .
len: 17
j_gene: TRBJ2-3
v_gene: TRBV9
d_gene: TRBD1
CDR3aa: CASSERIQGASADTQYF
CDR3nt: TGTGCCAGCAGTGAGAGGATTCAGGGGGCATCGGCAGATACGCAGTATTTT

abundance: .
len: 15
j_gene: TRBJ2-5
v_gene: TRBV4-1
d_gene: TRBD1
CDR3aa: CASSQGGTGGETQYF
CDR3nt: TGCGCCAGCAGCCAAGGGGGGACAGGGGGAGAGACCCAGTACTTC

abundance: .
len: 15
j_gene: TRBJ2-5
v_gene: TRBV7-6
d_gene: .
CDR3aa: CASSLATGSQETQYF
CDR3nt: TGTGCCAGTAGCTTAGCGACCGGCAGCCAAGAGACCCAGTACTTC

abundance: few
len: 15
j_gene: TRBJ1-5
v_gene: TRBV6-1
d_gene: .
CDR3aa: CASSEWKGNNQPQHF
CDR3nt: TGTGCCAGCAGTGAATGGAAGGGGAACAATCAGCCCCAGCATTTT

abundance: .
len: 15
j_gene: TRBJ2-3
v_gene: TRBV5-6
d_gene: TRBD1
CDR3aa: CASSRDRGRTDTQYF
CDR3nt: TGTGCCAGCAGCCGGGACAGGGGGCGCACAGATACGCAGTATTTT

abundance: .
len: 16
j_gene: TRBJ1-1
v_gene: TRBV7-9
d_gene: .
CDR3aa: CASSLGGRGRRTEAFF
CDR3nt: TGTGCCAGCAGCTTAGGAGGGAGGGGCCGAAGGACTGAAGCTTTCTTT

abundance: .
len: 13
j_gene: TRBJ1-2
v_gene: TRBV6-5
d_gene: .
CDR3aa: CASSYVAGNGYTF
CDR3nt: TGTGCCAGCAGTTACGTAGCAGGGAATGGCTACACCTTC

abundance: .
len: 14
j_gene: TRBJ1-2
v_gene: TRBV28
d_gene: .
CDR3aa: CASSLVGRERGYTF
CDR3nt: TGTGCCAGCAGTTTAGTCGGCAGGGAAAGAGGCTACACCTTC

abundance: .
len: 13
j_gene: TRBJ1-1
v_gene: TRBV27
d_gene: .
CDR3aa: CASSLLGNTEAFF
CDR3nt: TGTGCCAGCAGCTTGCTAGGGAACACTGAAGCTTTCTTT

abundance: .
len: 14
j_gene: TRBJ1-4
v_gene: TRBV2
d_gene: .
CDR3aa: CASSEATVSRKLFF
CDR3nt: TGTGCCAGCAGTGAAGCGACGGTTTCAAGGAAACTGTTTTTT

abundance: large
len: 15
j_gene: TRBJ1-2
v_gene: TRBV5-1
d_gene: .
CDR3aa: CASSLDWGANYGYTF
CDR3nt: TGCGCCAGCAGCTTGGATTGGGGGGCGAACTATGGCTACACCTTC

abundance: .
len: 14
j_gene: TRBJ2-7
v_gene: TRBV14
d_gene: .
CDR3aa: CASSQERKPYEQYF
CDR3nt: TGTGCCAGCAGCCAGGAGAGAAAGCCCTACGAGCAGTACTTC

abundance: .
len: 15
j_gene: TRBJ1-1
v_gene: TRBV5-1
d_gene: TRBD1
CDR3aa: CASSLNTGVNTEAFF
CDR3nt: TGCGCCAGCAGCCTCAATACAGGGGTGAACACTGAAGCTTTCTTT

abundance: .
len: 14
j_gene: TRBJ1-1
v_gene: TRBV5-4
d_gene: .
CDR3aa: CASSSAAPNTEAFF
CDR3nt: TGTGCCAGCAGCTCGGCAGCCCCGAACACTGAAGCTTTCTTT

abundance: .
len: 15
j_gene: TRBJ1-4
v_gene: TRBV10-1
d_gene: .
CDR3aa: CASSPGRSTNEKLFF
CDR3nt: TGCGCCAGCAGCCCCGGGAGGTCAACTAATGAAAAACTGTTTTTT